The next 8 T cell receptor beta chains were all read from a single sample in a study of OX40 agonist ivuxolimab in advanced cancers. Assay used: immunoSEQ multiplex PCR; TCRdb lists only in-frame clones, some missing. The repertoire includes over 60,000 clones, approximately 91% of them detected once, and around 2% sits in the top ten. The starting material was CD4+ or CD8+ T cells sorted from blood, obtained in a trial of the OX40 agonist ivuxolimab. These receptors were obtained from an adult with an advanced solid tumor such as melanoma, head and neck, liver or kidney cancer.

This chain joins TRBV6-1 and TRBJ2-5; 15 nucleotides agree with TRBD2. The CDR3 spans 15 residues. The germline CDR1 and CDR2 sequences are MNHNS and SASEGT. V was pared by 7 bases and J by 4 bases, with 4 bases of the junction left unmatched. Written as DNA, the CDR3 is TGTGCCAGCACTTGGACTAGCGGGGGGGGAGAGACCCAGTACTTC. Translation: CASTWTSGGGETQYF.

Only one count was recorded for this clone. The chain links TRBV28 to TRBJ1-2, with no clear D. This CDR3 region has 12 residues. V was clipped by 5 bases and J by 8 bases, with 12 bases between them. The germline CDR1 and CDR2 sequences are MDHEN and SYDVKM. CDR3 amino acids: CASSLNQYGYTF. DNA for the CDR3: TGTGCCAGCAGTCTGAACCAGTACGGCTACACCTTC.

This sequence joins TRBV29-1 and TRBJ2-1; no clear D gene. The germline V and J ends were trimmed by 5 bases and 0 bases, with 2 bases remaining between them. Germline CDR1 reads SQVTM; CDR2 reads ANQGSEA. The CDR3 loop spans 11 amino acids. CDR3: CSVLSYNEQFF. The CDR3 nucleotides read TGCAGCGTTCTCTCCTACAATGAGCAGTTCTTC.

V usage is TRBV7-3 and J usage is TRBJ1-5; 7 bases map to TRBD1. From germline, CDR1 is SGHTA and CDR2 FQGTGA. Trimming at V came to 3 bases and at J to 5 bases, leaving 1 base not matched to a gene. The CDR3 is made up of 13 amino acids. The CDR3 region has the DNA TGTGCCAGCAGCTTCGACAGGGATCAGCCCCAGCATTTT. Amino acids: CASSFDRDQPQHF.

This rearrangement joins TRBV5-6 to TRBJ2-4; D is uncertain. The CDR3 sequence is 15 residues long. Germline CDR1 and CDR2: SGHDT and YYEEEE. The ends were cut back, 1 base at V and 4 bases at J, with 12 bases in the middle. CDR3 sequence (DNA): TGTGCCAGCAGCTTGTTGTTGGAATTAAAAAACATTCAGTACTTC. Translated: CASSLLLELKNIQYF.

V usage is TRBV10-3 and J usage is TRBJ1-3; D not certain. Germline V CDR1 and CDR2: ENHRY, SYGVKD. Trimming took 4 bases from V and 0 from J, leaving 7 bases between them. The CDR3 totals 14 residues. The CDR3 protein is CAISAQSSGNTIYF. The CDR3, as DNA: TGTGCCATCAGTGCGCAATCCTCTGGAAACACCATATATTTT.

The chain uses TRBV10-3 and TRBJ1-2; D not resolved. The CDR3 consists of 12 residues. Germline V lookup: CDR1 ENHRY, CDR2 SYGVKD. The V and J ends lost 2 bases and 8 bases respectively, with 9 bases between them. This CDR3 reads CAISEAGTGYTF. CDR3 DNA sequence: TGTGCCATCAGTGAGGCCGGCACGGGCTACACCTTC.

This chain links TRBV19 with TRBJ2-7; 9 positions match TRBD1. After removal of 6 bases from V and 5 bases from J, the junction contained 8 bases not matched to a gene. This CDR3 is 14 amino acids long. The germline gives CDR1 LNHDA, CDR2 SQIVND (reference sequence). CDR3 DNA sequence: TGTGCCAGTAGCACCCGGGACAGGGTTCACGAGCAGTACTTC. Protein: CASSTRDRVHEQYF. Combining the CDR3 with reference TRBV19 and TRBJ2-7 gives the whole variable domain DGGITQSPKYLFRKEGQNVTLSCEQNLNHDAMYWYRQDPGQGLRLIYYSQIVNDFQKGDIAEGYSVSREKKESFPLTVTSAQKNPTAFYLCASSTRDRVHEQYFGPGTRLTVT.